A single sample gave rise to the 10 T cell receptor beta chains below, sequenced in a study of blood T cell repertoires in COVID-19. TCRdb keeps only in-frame clones here, not all; method: immunoSEQ multiplex PCR. The data show about 81,000 clones, roughly nine tenths seen once. The sample taken for sequencing was peripheral blood. The receptors were gathered from a woman between 50 and 59 years old in a cohort sampled during active COVID-19.

The V gene is TRBV14, the J gene TRBJ1-2, with D possibly matching TRBD1 (6 bases). Germline CDR1 is SGHDN and CDR2 is FVKESK. This CDR3 is 19 amino acids long. The V end lost 4 bases, the J end lost 7 bases, and 31 bases lay between the germline ends. The CDR3 region is CASSLLSRTAPLSWSGYTF. The CDR3 coding sequence is TGTGCCAGCAGCCTCCTCTCTCGGACAGCGCCCCTCTCTTGGAGTGGCTACACCTTC.

The J gene is TRBJ1-2, the V gene TRBV4-1; possible D gene TRBD1, 5 bases. The CDR3 length is 14 residues. The V gene lost 5 bases and the J gene lost 0 bases, with 10 bases spanning the gap. The germline gives CDR1 MGHRA, CDR2 YSYEKL. CDR3 nucleotides: TGCGCCAGCAGCAACGACAGAACTAACTATGGCTACACCTTC. Amino acids: CASSNDRTNYGYTF.

The chain is built from TRBV28 and TRBJ2-5; TRBD1 aligns across 7 bases. The V gene end was trimmed by 3 bases and the J gene end by 2 bases; junction bases not matched to a gene: 9. Germline V CDR1 and CDR2: MDHEN, SYDVKM. The CDR3 has 16 amino acids. The CDR3 DNA sequence: TGTGCCAGCAGTTTGCCCCCTTGGGGACAGCAAGAGACCCAGTACTTC. Protein product: CASSLPPWGQQETQYF. Variable domain in full (rest from reference TRBV28 and TRBJ2-5): DVKVTQSSRYLVKRTGEKVFLECVQDMDHENMFWYRQDPGLGLRLIYFSYDVKMKEKGDIPEGYSVSREKKERFSLILESASTNQTSMYLCASSLPPWGQQETQYFGPGTRLLVL.

Here the CDR3 DNA reads TGTGCCAGCAGTCGGAATGAGAGGGAAAAACTGTTTTTT. It is translated as CASSRNEREKLFF. The rearrangement links TRBV6-6 to TRBJ1-4; D is ambiguous. Trimming cost V 5 bases and J 8 bases, with 12 bases left between them. The CDR3 covers 13 residues. Germline CDR1 MNHNY, CDR2 SVGAGI (reference sequence).

CDR3 in amino acids: CASSQDLAFLRSGYTF. The DNA for the CDR3 is TGTGCCAGCAGCCAAGATCTAGCCTTTTTACGGTCTGGCTACACCTTC. This chain links TRBV3-1 (or the pseudogene TRBV3-2) with TRBJ1-2; D is ambiguous. This CDR3 is 16 amino acids long. The germline V gene encodes CDR1 LGHDT and CDR2 YNNKEL (reference sequence). V lost 0 bases and J 7 bases, leaving 18 bases between the germline ends.

The chain has TRBV6-6 and TRBJ1-5; 7 positions match TRBD1. Trimming took 5 bases from V and 4 from J; bases not matched to a gene: 8. Germline CDR1 reads MNHNY; CDR2 reads SVGAGI (reference sequence). The CDR3 runs to 15 residues. The CDR3 protein is CASSLLSGGNQPQHF. As DNA, the CDR3 is TGTGCCAGCAGTCTACTCTCAGGGGGAAATCAGCCCCAGCATTTT.

This clone came up a few times. The chain couples TRBV10-1 to TRBJ1-5, with D possibly being TRBD1 (5 bases). Trimming took off 9 bases at V and 4 bases at J, with 10 bases between the two ends. CDR1 and CDR2 (germline): WNHNN, SYGVQD (reference sequence). The CDR3 extends over 12 amino acids. CDR3 sequence reads: CASSQGNQPQHF. The CDR3 DNA follows: TGCGCCAGTTCTCAGGGAAATCAGCCCCAGCATTTT.

The chain carries TRBV11-2 and TRBJ2-5; a possible D gene is TRBD2 (6 bases). The CDR3 contains 13 residues. CDR1 and CDR2 from the germline V gene are SGHAT and FQNNGV. The V end was cut by 3 bases, the J end by 3 bases, with 8 bases between. Written as DNA, the CDR3 is TGTGCCAGCAGCTTTGGGGGGAAAGAGACCCAGTACTTC. As protein: CASSFGGKETQYF.

The V call is TRBV6-6, the J call TRBJ1-4; perhaps TRBD1 as D (6 bases). Trimming removed 6 bases at V and 3 bases at J, with 17 bases between. Looked up from germline, CDR1 is MNHNY and CDR2 is SVGAGI (reference sequence). The CDR3 is 16 amino acids. CDR3 protein: CASRRSQGSSNEKLFF. The CDR3 coding sequence is TGTGCCAGCAGACGCTCCCAGGGGTCATCTAATGAAAAACTGTTTTTT.

V and J are TRBV19 and TRBJ1-5, with D perhaps TRBD1 (5 bases). The V end lost 2 bases, the J end lost 4 bases, and 15 bases lay between the germline ends. Looked up from germline, CDR1 is LNHDA and CDR2 is SQIVND (reference sequence). The CDR3 runs to 16 residues. The CDR3 nucleotides are TGTGCCAGTAGTATATTGGGGGGGAACGGTAATCAGCCCCAGCATTTT. Translation: CASSILGGNGNQPQHF.